Shown below are 16 T cell receptor beta chains from a single sample sequenced in a study of blood T cell repertoires in COVID-19. Clones were read by immunoSEQ multiplex PCR, and TCRdb kept only the in-frame ones, dropping some. The table lists around 140,000 clones, roughly 83% of them singletons. The sample was peripheral blood. The receptor set was obtained from a man aged 60-69 years with acute or convalescent COVID-19.

V usage is TRBV6-4 and J usage is TRBJ1-1; D uncertain. CDR1 is MRHNA, CDR2 SNTAGT, per germline. This CDR3 region has 16 residues. Trimming removed 0 bases from V and 1 base from J, with 12 bases in between. The chain's CDR3 is CASSDSEDPSNTEAFF. CDR3 nucleotides: TGTGCCAGCAGTGACTCGGAGGATCCCTCGAACACTGAAGCTTTCTTT.

The V and J genes are TRBV27 and TRBJ2-7; weak D call: TRBD1 (5 bases). V was shortened by 4 bases and J by 4 bases, with 17 bases between the two germline ends. The CDR3 is 15 residues long. Germline lookup yields CDR1 MNHEY and CDR2 SMNVEV (reference sequence). The CDR3 loop reads CASSSSGKRIYEQYF. CDR3 nucleotides: TGTGCCAGCAGTTCCTCAGGGAAAAGGATATACGAGCAGTACTTC.

This clone was recorded a few times. The CDR3 DNA follows: TGTGCCAGCAGCCAATTTACGCCCGGGCTAGCGGAGACCTACGAGCAGTACTTC. Amino acid sequence: CASSQFTPGLAETYEQYF. The chain has TRBV3-1 (or the pseudogene TRBV3-2) and TRBJ2-7, with 7 bases lining up with TRBD2. The CDR3 covers 18 residues. Germline V gene data show CDR1 as LGHDT and CDR2 as YNNKEL (reference sequence). Trimming at V came to 2 bases and at J to 2 bases, leaving 15 bases not matched to a gene.

This sequence joins TRBV29-1 and TRBJ1-5; a possible D gene is TRBD1 (6 bases). The germline CDR1 and CDR2 sequences are SQVTM and ANQGSEA. V was trimmed by 4 bases and J by 7 bases, leaving 14 bases between them. CDR3 size: 13 residues. As DNA, the CDR3 is TGCAGCGTTGGCACAGGGAGGGGACAGCCCCAGCATTTT. This encodes CSVGTGRGQPQHF. Using reference TRBV29-1 and TRBJ1-5 for the parts outside the CDR3, the full variable domain is SAVISQKPSRDICQRGTSLTIQCQVDSQVTMMFWYRQQPGQSLTLIATANQGSEATYESGFVIDKFPISRPNLTFSTLTVSNMSPEDSSIYLCSVGTGRGQPQHFGDGTRLSIL.

This clone has just one count. CDR3 protein: CAIRAGGARLAGVTDTQYF. CDR3 nucleotides: TGTGCCATCCGGGCCGGGGGAGCTCGACTAGCGGGAGTCACAGATACGCAGTATTTT. This chain links TRBV10-3 with TRBJ2-3, with 12 nucleotides matching TRBD2. The CDR3 spans 19 residues. Germline V CDR1 and CDR2: ENHRY, SYGVKD. V lost 8 bases to trimming and J lost 2 bases; unmatched junction nucleotides: 17.

This sequence joins TRBV5-1 and TRBJ2-2; D is unclear. There are 14 residues in the CDR3. Trimming stripped 2 bases from V and 3 bases from J, with 8 bases between. Germline CDR1 and CDR2: SGHRS and YFSETQ. This CDR3 is CASSFATYTGELFF. Here the CDR3 DNA reads TGCGCCAGCAGCTTTGCAACATACACCGGGGAGCTGTTTTTT.

The V gene is TRBV21-1, the J gene TRBJ2-7; the DNA was not compared with TRBD1, the D call given in the table. TRBV21-1 is annotated as a pseudogene. This CDR3 has 16 residues. This CDR3 reads CASSTFRDRGRYEQYF. CDR3 nucleotides: TGTGCCAGCAGCACCTTCCGGGACAGGGGCCGCTACGAGCAGTACTTC.

V usage is TRBV5-1 and J usage is TRBJ2-6; D is uncertain. Trimming took off 4 bases at V and 3 bases at J, with 8 bases between the two ends. The CDR3 length is 14 residues. Germline assignment: CDR1 SGHRS and CDR2 YFSETQ. The CDR3 DNA follows: TGCGCCAGCAGCATAATTTTTGGGGCCAACGTCCTGACTTTC. This translates into CASSIIFGANVLTF.

The J gene is TRBJ1-2, the V gene TRBV27, with 9 bases fitting TRBD1. Germline V gene sequence: CDR1 MNHEY, CDR2 SMNVEV (reference sequence). V dropped 0 bases and J dropped 4; count of bases not matched to a gene: 0. The CDR3 is 14 residues long. For the CDR3, the DNA is TGTGCCAGCAGTTTATCGACAGGGGGCTATGGCTACACCTTC. Protein product: CASSLSTGGYGYTF.

The chain has TRBV30 and TRBJ1-1; TRBD1 matches at 8 bases. Looked up from germline, CDR1 is GTSNPN and CDR2 is SVGIG (reference sequence). After removal of 4 bases from V and 5 bases from J, the junction contained 9 bases not matched to a gene. The CDR3 has 14 residues. The chain's CDR3 is CAWKRTGSWTEAFF. CDR3 nucleotide sequence: TGTGCCTGGAAGAGGACAGGGTCATGGACTGAAGCTTTCTTT.

V is TRBV3-1 (or the pseudogene TRBV3-2) and J is TRBJ2-7; possible D gene TRBD1, 5 bases. Trimming removed 4 bases from V and 3 bases from J, with 7 bases in between. The CDR3 sequence is 12 residues long. Germline V gene lookup returns CDR1 LGHDT and CDR2 YNNKEL (reference sequence). The CDR3 bases are TGTGCCAGCAGCCTAAGGGGCTACGAGCAGTACTTC. As protein: CASSLRGYEQYF.

The V gene is TRBV28, the J gene TRBJ2-3, with D perhaps TRBD2 (5 bases). This CDR3 contains 12 residues. CDR1 and CDR2 from the germline V gene are MDHEN and SYDVKM. V gave up 4 bases and J gave up 3 bases, with 5 bases separating them. DNA of the CDR3: TGTGCCAGCAGTTCGGGAACAGATACGCAGTATTTT. Translated, it gives CASSSGTDTQYF.

The chain joins TRBV19 to TRBJ2-1; D might be TRBD2 (5 bases). V was trimmed by 7 bases and J by 4 bases, leaving 11 bases between them. Germline V gives CDR1 LNHDA, CDR2 SQIVND (reference sequence). The CDR3 has 13 amino acids. The CDR3 DNA reads TGTGCCAGTAAAGGTCGGGGATACAATGAGCAGTTCTTC. Amino acid sequence: CASKGRGYNEQFF. Looking up the rest from reference TRBV19 and TRBJ2-1 gives the full variable domain: DGGITQSPKYLFRKEGQNVTLSCEQNLNHDAMYWYRQDPGQGLRLIYYSQIVNDFQKGDIAEGYSVSREKKESFPLTVTSAQKNPTAFYLCASKGRGYNEQFFGPGTRLTVL.

This sequence joins TRBV12-3 or TRBV12-4 and TRBJ2-5; no reliable D call. Trimming pared 4 bases from V and 5 bases from J, leaving 5 bases between. The CDR3 is 11 residues long. CDR3 DNA sequence: TGTGCCAGCAGTTCAGGCGAGACCCAGTACTTC. Protein: CASSSGETQYF.

The genes are TRBV24-1 and TRBJ2-2, with TRBD2 matching over 9 bases. With 4 bases clipped from V and 6 bases from J, the junction kept 5 bases outside the gene matches. CDR3 length equals 15 residues. The germline gives CDR1 KGHDR, CDR2 SFDVKD. The CDR3 protein is CATSDPGLAAGELFF. Written as DNA, the CDR3 is TGTGCCACCAGTGACCCGGGACTAGCCGCCGGGGAGCTGTTTTTT.

This CDR3 reads CASSSRTGGETQYF. The CDR3 DNA sequence: TGTGCCAGCAGCTCACGGACAGGGGGCGAGACCCAGTACTTC. The chain joins TRBV7-8 to TRBJ2-5; the match to TRBD1 covers 11 bases. Trimming cost V 4 bases and J 5 bases; bases outside gene matches: 3. Germline loops: CDR1 SGHVS, CDR2 FQNEAQ. This CDR3 comprises 14 residues.